Presented here are 24 T cell receptor beta chains from one specimen sequenced in a study of blood T cell repertoires in COVID-19. Assay used: immunoSEQ multiplex PCR; TCRdb lists only in-frame clones, some missing. The sample carries about 380,000 clones, 75% to 90% recorded once. Sequencing was performed on peripheral blood. Receptor source: a woman under 30 with acute or convalescent COVID-19.

This chain connects TRBV25-1 to TRBJ1-4; D uncertain. Trimming removed 1 base at V and 12 bases at J, with 9 bases between. This CDR3 is built from 12 residues. Germline CDR1 reads MGHDK; CDR2 reads SYGVNS. The CDR3: CASSESLPELFF. The CDR3 nucleotides are TGTGCCAGCAGTGAATCTCTCCCTGAACTGTTTTTT.

CDR3 sequence (DNA): TGTGCCAGCAGTTACCTGACTAGCCGCTACGAGCAGTACTTC. It specifies CASSYLTSRYEQYF. V is TRBV6-5 and J is TRBJ2-7; 7 bases agree with TRBD2. CDR1 MNHEY and CDR2 SVGAGI come from the germline V gene. CDR3 length: 14 residues. After removal of 2 bases from V and 3 bases from J, the junction contained 4 bases not matched to a gene.

The rearrangement links TRBV5-4 to TRBJ2-7; 9 bases align to TRBD2. This CDR3 has 13 amino acids. Trimming removed 5 bases from V and 9 bases from J; junction bases left unmatched: 9. Germline V gene data show CDR1 as SGHNT and CDR2 as YYREEE (reference sequence). CDR3 in DNA: TGTGCCAGCAGTTATGATGGGACTAGCCTGCAGTACTTC. This gives the protein CASSYDGTSLQYF.

This clone occurred a few times. This chain uses TRBV7-9 with TRBJ1-4; D is possibly TRBD1 (6 bases). V lost 5 bases and J lost 5, with 12 bases in between. Germline V gene lookup returns CDR1 SEHNR and CDR2 FQNEAQ (reference sequence). This CDR3 is 14 amino acids long. For the CDR3, the DNA is TGTGCCAGCAGCCCAGGGGTGTCCAATGAAAAACTGTTTTTT. Translation gives CASSPGVSNEKLFF.

The chain recombines TRBV6-5 with TRBJ2-3; D perhaps matches TRBD2 (6 bases). The CDR3 has 12 amino acids. V was shortened by 5 bases and J by 6 bases, with 9 bases between the two germline ends. In germline, CDR1 is MNHEY, CDR2 SVGAGI. CDR3 in amino acids: CASSLAPDTQYF. In DNA, the CDR3 is TGTGCCAGCAGTCTAGCGCCCGATACGCAGTATTTT.

The chain employs TRBV28 and TRBJ2-5, with a possible D match to TRBD1 (5 bases). V was cut by 3 bases and J by 4 bases, with 15 bases left in between. CDR3 size: 15 residues. The V gene's germline CDR1 is MDHEN and CDR2 SYDVKM. The CDR3 loop is CASSLGQGSGETQYF. CDR3 DNA: TGTGCCAGCAGTTTGGGGCAGGGCTCGGGAGAGACCCAGTACTTC. Variable domain in full (rest from reference TRBV28 and TRBJ2-5): DVKVTQSSRYLVKRTGEKVFLECVQDMDHENMFWYRQDPGLGLRLIYFSYDVKMKEKGDIPEGYSVSREKKERFSLILESASTNQTSMYLCASSLGQGSGETQYFGPGTRLLVL.

This clone showed up just once. The rearrangement links TRBV21-1 to TRBJ2-5; the DNA was not compared with TRBD1, the D call given in the table. TRBV21-1 is shown as a pseudogene. The CDR3 runs 16 residues. Here the CDR3 DNA reads TGCGCTCGAAGAAAAGGACAGGGGTCGTTTTGGGAGACCCAGTACTTC. It is translated as CARRKGQGSFWETQYF.

The CDR3 protein is CASTDGGPWGAFF. The CDR3 bases are TGTGCCAGCACCGACGGCGGGCCCTGGGGAGCTTTCTTT. The chain joins TRBV6-5 to TRBJ1-1; D is undetermined. This CDR3 spans 13 amino acids. Germline V lookup: CDR1 MNHEY, CDR2 SVGAGI. The V and J ends lost 7 bases and 10 bases respectively, with 19 bases between them.

The chain couples TRBV5-1 to TRBJ1-1; weak D call: TRBD1 (5 bases). The V gene's germline CDR1 is SGHRS and CDR2 YFSETQ. V was cut by 2 bases and J by 1 base, with 12 bases left in between. This CDR3 region has 15 residues. DNA of the CDR3: TGCGCCAGCAGCTTAGGGGTTGACCGGAACACTGAAGCTTTCTTT. Its translation is CASSLGVDRNTEAFF.

The chain's CDR3 is CASSVGGRAYANTGELFF. CDR3 DNA: TGTGCCAGCAGCGTAGGCGGCAGAGCTTACGCGAACACCGGGGAGCTGTTTTTT. This rearrangement joins TRBV9 to TRBJ2-2; D call uncertain. Germline CDR1 SGDLS, CDR2 YYNGEE. The CDR3 runs to 18 residues. The V gene lost 0 bases and the J gene lost 0 bases, with 15 bases spanning the gap.

This sequence joins TRBV19 and TRBJ1-2, with D tentatively TRBD1 (6 bases). V was pared by 4 bases and J by 2 bases, with 14 bases between. The CDR3 consists of 15 residues. Germline CDR1 and CDR2: LNHDA and SQIVND (reference sequence). In nucleotides, the CDR3 is TGTGCCAGTAGTACTGCGAGGGACACAAACTATGGCTACACCTTC. Translating gives CASSTARDTNYGYTF.

This clone came up once. The chain couples TRBV28 to TRBJ1-6; D uncertain. V lost 3 bases, J lost 6 bases, and 15 bases lay in between. From germline, CDR1 is MDHEN and CDR2 SYDVKM. The CDR3 is made up of 16 amino acids. Here the CDR3 DNA reads TGTGCCAGCAGTTTGTTGAGGGTCAGGACTAATTCACCCCTCCACTTT. It encodes CASSLLRVRTNSPLHF.

This sequence joins TRBV28 and TRBJ1-5; 8 bases are a match to TRBD1. Germline CDR1 and CDR2: MDHEN and SYDVKM. The CDR3 spans 14 residues. After removal of 5 bases from V and 3 bases from J, the junction contained 3 bases not matched to a gene. Written as DNA, the CDR3 is TGTGCCAGCAGTGCGACAGGGGACAATCAGCCCCAGCATTTT. It encodes CASSATGDNQPQHF.

This chain uses TRBV29-1 with TRBJ1-1, with D hard to call. Trimming took 6 bases from V and 8 from J, leaving 16 bases between them. The CDR3 extends over 12 amino acids. Germline CDR1 SQVTM, CDR2 ANQGSEA. The CDR3 DNA reads as TGCAGCGTCCCTCTCGGGGAATTCGAAGCTTTCTTT. This translates into CSVPLGEFEAFF.

The chain recombines TRBV4-2 with TRBJ2-5; 12 positions match TRBD2. This CDR3 spans 18 amino acids. The V gene end was trimmed by 3 bases and the J gene end by 4 bases; junction bases not matched to a gene: 12. Germline assignment: CDR1 LGHNA and CDR2 YNFKEQ. In DNA form, the CDR3 reads TGTGCCAGCAGCCAGGGTACCGGGACTAGCGGGTTCGGAGAGACCCAGTACTTC. As protein: CASSQGTGTSGFGETQYF.

The chain recombines TRBV20-1 with TRBJ1-1; a possible D gene is TRBD1 (5 bases). Trimming took 5 bases from V and 4 from J, leaving 8 bases between them. Germline V gene data show CDR1 as DFQATT and CDR2 as SNEGSKA (reference sequence). The CDR3 length is 11 residues. The chain's CDR3 is CSAGAATEAFF. The DNA of the CDR3 is TGCAGTGCTGGGGCGGCCACTGAAGCTTTCTTT.

This chain joins TRBV10-2 and TRBJ2-5, with 7 bases fitting TRBD2. Germline V CDR1 and CDR2: WSHSY, SAAADI. Losses at the gene ends were 0 bases for V and 3 bases for J; bases not matched to a gene: 7. This CDR3 contains 16 residues. The CDR3 DNA sequence: TGCGCCAGCAGTGAGTCGAAAGCGGGACTTAAAGAGACCCAGTACTTC. This codes for CASSESKAGLKETQYF.

V and J are TRBV5-5 and TRBJ1-6; D not resolved. The V end lost 4 bases, the J end lost 0 bases, and 17 bases lay between the germline ends. Germline V gene data show CDR1 as SGHKS and CDR2 as YYEKEE (reference sequence). The CDR3 totals 18 residues. Written as DNA, the CDR3 is TGTGCCAGCAGCCGGGGTGACCCAAGGAGCTCCTATAATTCACCCCTCCACTTT. It encodes CASSRGDPRSSYNSPLHF.

The rearrangement joins TRBV4-2 to TRBJ1-2; 7 bases are shared with TRBD1. Per the germline V gene, CDR1 is LGHNA and CDR2 is YNFKEQ. The CDR3 has 14 residues. The V gene end was trimmed by 4 bases and the J gene end by 4 bases; junction bases not matched to a gene: 6. The CDR3 sequence: CASSPPRDSYGYTF. CDR3 nucleotides: TGTGCCAGCAGCCCACCTCGGGACAGCTATGGCTACACCTTC.

The chain combines TRBV20-1 with TRBJ1-2, with unresolved D. The CDR3 consists of 12 residues. The V end was cut by 3 bases, the J end by 7 bases, with 12 bases between. Germline V gives CDR1 DFQATT, CDR2 SNEGSKA (reference sequence). CDR3 in DNA: TGCAGTGCTAGTCGATATACACGTGGCTACACCTTC. Translating gives CSASRYTRGYTF.

The chain employs TRBV9 and TRBJ2-6; 10 bases are a match to TRBD1. Germline lookup yields CDR1 SGDLS and CDR2 YYNGEE. This CDR3 is 18 amino acids long. The V segment lost 3 bases and the J segment 1 base; nucleotides outside the gene matches: 7. This CDR3 is CASSAPRDRGSGANVLTF. In DNA form, the CDR3 reads TGTGCCAGCAGCGCCCCCCGGGACAGGGGATCTGGGGCCAACGTCCTGACTTTC.

The chain carries TRBV10-3 and TRBJ2-7; TRBD2 might be the D (6 bases). The CDR3 has 12 amino acids. Trimming shortened V by 2 bases and J by 7 bases, and 9 bases separated the two germline ends. Germline-derived CDR1 and CDR2 are ENHRY and SYGVKD. CDR3 in amino acids: CAISEGGLEQYF. The DNA of the CDR3 is TGTGCCATCAGTGAGGGGGGGTTGGAGCAGTACTTC.

This clone showed up just a few times. The rearrangement uses TRBV6-5 and TRBJ1-2, with D possibly matching TRBD1 (6 bases). Germline assignment: CDR1 MNHEY and CDR2 SVGAGI. Trimming left V 9 bases short and J 2 bases short, with 13 bases between. The CDR3 is 13 residues long. CDR3 loop: CARTNRENYGYTF. DNA of the CDR3: TGTGCCAGGACCAACAGGGAAAACTATGGCTACACCTTC.

The V gene is TRBV6-5, the J gene TRBJ2-7, with 12 bases identical to TRBD1. Germline CDR1 reads MNHEY; CDR2 reads SVGAGI. The CDR3 extends over 14 amino acids. After removal of 6 bases from V and 5 bases from J, the junction contained 5 bases not matched to a gene. CDR3 DNA sequence: TGTGCCAGCAGGTTGGGACAGGGGGCCCACGAGCAGTACTTC. Protein product: CASRLGQGAHEQYF.